This T cell receptor (beta chain) was sequenced during a study of T cells in Graves' hyperthyroidism and ophthalmopathy. The investigators amplified TCR beta CDR3 regions from RNA transcripts. The study used the HTBI primer set for a first-round RT-PCR of the TCR CDR3. A single record per CDR3 protein comes from TCRdb applying MiXCR to the multiplex PCR reads. In the table there are under 450,000 distinct CDR3 sequences, roughly 12% of which are singletons. The CDR3 extends over 15 amino acids. The germline V gene has CDR1 SNHLY and CDR2 FYNNEI. The V and J ends lost 3 bases and 1 base, in that order; junction bases with no gene match: 4.

This chain connects TRBV2 to TRBJ2-3; the match to TRBD1 covers 7 bases. The receptor was isolated from a man younger than 40 with Graves' hyperthyroidism that later progressed to Graves' ophthalmopathy. The specimen was blood. As DNA, the CDR3 is TGTGCCAGCAGTGATCAGGGGGTGGGCACAGATACGCAGTATTTT. Protein product: CASSDQGVGTDTQYF.